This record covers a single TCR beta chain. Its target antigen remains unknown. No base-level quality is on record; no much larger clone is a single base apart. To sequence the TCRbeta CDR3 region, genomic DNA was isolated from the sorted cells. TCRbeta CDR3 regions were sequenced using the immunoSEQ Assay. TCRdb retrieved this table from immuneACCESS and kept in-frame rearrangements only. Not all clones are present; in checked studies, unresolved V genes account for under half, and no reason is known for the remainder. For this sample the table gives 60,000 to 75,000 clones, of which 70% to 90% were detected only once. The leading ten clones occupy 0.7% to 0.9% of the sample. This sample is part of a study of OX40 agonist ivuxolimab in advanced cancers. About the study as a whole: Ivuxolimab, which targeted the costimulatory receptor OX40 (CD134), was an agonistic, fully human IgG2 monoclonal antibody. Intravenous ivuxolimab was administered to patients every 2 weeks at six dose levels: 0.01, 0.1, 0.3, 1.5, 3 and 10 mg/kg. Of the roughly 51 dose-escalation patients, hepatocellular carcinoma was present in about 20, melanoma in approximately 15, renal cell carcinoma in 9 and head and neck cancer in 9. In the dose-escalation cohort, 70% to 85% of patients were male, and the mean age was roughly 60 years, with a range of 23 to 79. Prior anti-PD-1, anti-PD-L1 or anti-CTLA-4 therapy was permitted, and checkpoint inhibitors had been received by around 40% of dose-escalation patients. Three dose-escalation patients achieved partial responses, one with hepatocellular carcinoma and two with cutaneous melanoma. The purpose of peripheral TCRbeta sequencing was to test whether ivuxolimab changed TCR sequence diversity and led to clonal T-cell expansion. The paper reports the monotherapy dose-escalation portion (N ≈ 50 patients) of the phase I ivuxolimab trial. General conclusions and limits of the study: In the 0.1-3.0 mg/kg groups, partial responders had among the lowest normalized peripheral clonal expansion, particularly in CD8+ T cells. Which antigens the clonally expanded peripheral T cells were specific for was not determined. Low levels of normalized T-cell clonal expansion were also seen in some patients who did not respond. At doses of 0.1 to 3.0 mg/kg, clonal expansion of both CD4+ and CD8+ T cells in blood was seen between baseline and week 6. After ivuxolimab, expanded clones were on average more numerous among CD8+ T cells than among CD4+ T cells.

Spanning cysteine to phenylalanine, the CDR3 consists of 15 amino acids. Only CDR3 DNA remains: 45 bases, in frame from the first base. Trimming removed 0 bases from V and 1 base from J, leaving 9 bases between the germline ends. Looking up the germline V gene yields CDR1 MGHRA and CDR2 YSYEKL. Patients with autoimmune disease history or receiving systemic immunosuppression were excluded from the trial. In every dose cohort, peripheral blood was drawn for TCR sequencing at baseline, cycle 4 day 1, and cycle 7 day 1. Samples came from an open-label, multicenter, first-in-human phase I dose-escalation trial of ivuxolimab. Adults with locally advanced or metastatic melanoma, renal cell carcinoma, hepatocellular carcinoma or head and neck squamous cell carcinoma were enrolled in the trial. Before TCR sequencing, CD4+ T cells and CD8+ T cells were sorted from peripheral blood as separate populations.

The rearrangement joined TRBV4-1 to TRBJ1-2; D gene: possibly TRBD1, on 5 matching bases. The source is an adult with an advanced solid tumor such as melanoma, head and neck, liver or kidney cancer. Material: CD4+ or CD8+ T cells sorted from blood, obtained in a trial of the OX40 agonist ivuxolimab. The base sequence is TGCGCCAGCAGCCAAGATTGGGGCAGTAACTATGGCTACACCTTC. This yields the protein CASSQDWGSNYGYTF.